This T cell receptor (beta chain) was observed in a study of a mutant IDH1 vaccine in newly diagnosed glioma. Germline V CDR1 and CDR2: SGHDT, YYEEEE. This CDR3 has 14 amino acids. The V and J ends lost 0 bases and 0 bases respectively, with 6 bases between them. Details on this clone: What it recognizes is unknown.

The time point: week 11, during vaccination. The study gave 300 ug of mutant IDH1 20-mer peptide per vaccine dose, with topical imiquimod. The data were produced by immunoSEQ multiplex PCR, yet TCRdb's version contains in-frame clones alone and is incomplete. The sample lists about 120,000 clones, 80% occurring once. This TCR derives from a man in his forties with glioma. The chain uses TRBV5-6 and TRBJ1-1; D call uncertain. The material sequenced was PBMCs, taken from a glioma patient whose treatment included an IDH1 peptide vaccine. CDR3 DNA: TGTGCCAGCAGCTTGGGAGCGATGAACACTGAAGCTTTCTTT. It is translated as CASSLGAMNTEAFF. Using reference TRBV5-6 and TRBJ1-1 for the parts outside the CDR3, the full variable domain is DAGVTQSPTHLIKTRGQQVTLRCSPKSGHDTVSWYQQALGQGPQFIFQYYEEEERQRGNFPDRFSGHQFPNYSSELNVNALLLGDSALYLCASSLGAMNTEAFFGQGTRLTVV.